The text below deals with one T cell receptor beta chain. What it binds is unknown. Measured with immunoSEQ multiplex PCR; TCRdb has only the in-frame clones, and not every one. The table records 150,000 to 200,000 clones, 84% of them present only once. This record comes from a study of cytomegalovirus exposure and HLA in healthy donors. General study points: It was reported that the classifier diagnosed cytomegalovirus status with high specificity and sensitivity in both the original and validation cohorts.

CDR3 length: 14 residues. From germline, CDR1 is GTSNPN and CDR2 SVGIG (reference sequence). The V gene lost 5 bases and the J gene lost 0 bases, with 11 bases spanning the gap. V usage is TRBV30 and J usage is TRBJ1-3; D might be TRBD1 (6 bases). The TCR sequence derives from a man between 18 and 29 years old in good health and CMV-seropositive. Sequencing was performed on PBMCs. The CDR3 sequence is CAWHRALSGNTIYF. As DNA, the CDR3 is TGTGCCTGGCACAGGGCCCTCTCTGGAAACACCATATATTTT. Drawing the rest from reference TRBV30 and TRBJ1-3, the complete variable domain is SQTIHQWPATLVQPVGSPLSLECTVEGTSNPNLYWYRQAAGRGLQLLFYSVGIGQISSEVPQNLSASRPQDRQFILSSKKLLLSDSGFYLCAWHRALSGNTIYFGEGSWLTVV.